Listed here are 12 T cell receptor beta chains from one sample, sequenced in a study of technical replicates of blood from a few donors. TCRdb's copy holds only in-frame clones and misses some; the assay was immunoSEQ multiplex PCR. The sample has 60,000 to 80,000 clones, approximately 89% seen once. Sequencing was carried out using PBMCs. The receptors were gathered from a human donor in good health. Some clones in this sample may be carry-over from other donors' samples.

The chain has TRBV19 and TRBJ2-3; D possibly corresponds to TRBD1 (6 bases). Germline V gives CDR1 LNHDA, CDR2 SQIVND (reference sequence). V was cut by 7 bases and J by 5 bases, with 10 bases left in between. The CDR3 extends over 12 amino acids. The CDR3 protein is CASTGEKDTQYF. In DNA, the CDR3 is TGTGCCAGTACAGGGGAGAAAGATACGCAGTATTTT. The variable domain in full, with the rest retrieved from reference TRBV19 and TRBJ2-3, is DGGITQSPKYLFRKEGQNVTLSCEQNLNHDAMYWYRQDPGQGLRLIYYSQIVNDFQKGDIAEGYSVSREKKESFPLTVTSAQKNPTAFYLCASTGEKDTQYFGPGTRLTVL.

This clone was detected only once. V and J are TRBV5-5 and TRBJ1-1; D is possibly TRBD1 (5 bases). Trimming cost V 0 bases and J 6 bases, with 12 bases left between them. Per germline, CDR1 SGHKS and CDR2 YYEKEE (reference sequence). The CDR3 covers 14 residues. The CDR3 sequence: CASSLVGQGSEAFF. The DNA for the CDR3 is TGTGCCAGCAGCTTGGTGGGGCAGGGATCTGAAGCTTTCTTT.

The CDR3 here is CASSGTGTGTSPLHF. CDR3 nucleotides: TGTGCCAGCAGCGGTACCGGGACAGGGACTTCACCCCTCCACTTT. The chain links TRBV7-9 to TRBJ1-6; 9 bases align to TRBD1. Germline V gene data show CDR1 as SEHNR and CDR2 as FQNEAQ (reference sequence). This CDR3 has 15 amino acids. With V trimmed by 5 bases and J by 9 bases, 8 bases remained unmatched.

CDR3 bases: TGTGCCAGCAGTGAATGGATAGGGAGGAACACTGAAGCTTTCTTT. Its translation is CASSEWIGRNTEAFF. The V and J genes are TRBV2 and TRBJ1-1; D is unclear. Germline CDR1 is SNHLY and CDR2 is FYNNEI. Trimming cost V 2 bases and J 1 base, with 11 bases left between them. CDR3 length equals 15 residues.

The chain is built from TRBV7-2 and TRBJ2-3; 13 nucleotides align to TRBD2. The J segment lost 2 bases and the V segment lost 5 bases, leaving 10 bases of the junction unmatched. CDR1 is SGHTA, CDR2 FQGNSA, per germline. The CDR3 is 18 amino acids. DNA for the CDR3: TGTGCCAGCAGCCATCGGACTAGCGGGGGCCTTAACACAGATACGCAGTATTTT. Protein: CASSHRTSGGLNTDTQYF.

The chain is built from TRBV11-2 and TRBJ2-7, with 8 bases that match TRBD1. Germline assignment: CDR1 SGHAT and CDR2 FQNNGV. Trimming at V came to 3 bases and at J to 10 bases, leaving 2 bases not matched to a gene. This CDR3 region has 11 residues. The CDR3 is CASSLTGAQYF. The CDR3, as DNA: TGTGCCAGCAGCTTGACAGGGGCTCAGTACTTC.

The chain recombines TRBV27 with TRBJ1-5; D ambiguous. Trimming removed 1 base at V and 4 bases at J, with 5 bases between. CDR1 and CDR2 from the germline V gene are MNHEY and SMNVEV (reference sequence). The CDR3 length is 13 residues. CDR3 sequence: CASSLFGNQPQHF. The CDR3 DNA reads TGTGCCAGCAGTTTATTCGGGAATCAGCCCCAGCATTTT.

The V gene is TRBV5-8, the J gene TRBJ2-5; 14 bases fit TRBD2. Germline assignment: CDR1 SGHTS and CDR2 YDEGEE. The CDR3 has 15 amino acids. V shed 9 bases and J 5 bases; nucleotides not matched to a gene: 9. DNA for the CDR3: TGTGCCACCTCTGGGACTAGCGGGAGACGGGAGACCCAGTACTTC. Translated, it gives CATSGTSGRRETQYF. Looking up the rest from reference TRBV5-8 and TRBJ2-5 gives the full variable domain: EAGVTQSPTHLIKTRGQQATLRCSPISGHTSVYWYQQALGLGLQFLLWYDEGEERNRGNFPPRFSGRQFPNYSSELNVNALELEDSALYLCATSGTSGRRETQYFGPGTRLLVL.

This sequence joins TRBV29-1 and TRBJ2-5; D not resolved. V lost 3 bases and J lost 5, with 7 bases in between. Germline V gives CDR1 SQVTM, CDR2 ANQGSEA. The CDR3 is 11 residues long. In DNA, the CDR3 is TGCAGCGTTGAGGCGCGGGAGACCCAGTACTTC. This codes for CSVEARETQYF.

The CDR3 reads CASSPSGTENQPQHF. In DNA form, the CDR3 reads TGTGCCAGCAGTCCCTCCGGGACAGAAAATCAGCCCCAGCATTTT. The chain is built from TRBV6-5 and TRBJ1-5; 7 nucleotides agree with TRBD1. The CDR3 contains 15 residues. V trimming: 5 bases; J trimming: 4 bases; junction bases outside the gene matches: 8. The germline V gene has CDR1 MNHEY and CDR2 SVGAGI.

J is TRBJ2-1 and V is TRBV21-1; the D call in the table, TRBD2, was not verified against the DNA. TRBV21-1 is designated a pseudogene. The CDR3 runs to 17 residues. As DNA, the CDR3 is TGTGCCAGCAGCATCAAGCGGGACCTCAACGGGGGCAATGAGCAGTTCTTC. It is translated as CASSIKRDLNGGNEQFF.

The chain joins TRBV15 to TRBJ2-7; maybe TRBD1 (6 bases). Germline CDR1 and CDR2: LNHNV and YYDKDF (reference sequence). The V end was cut by 5 bases, the J end by 3 bases, with 11 bases between. The CDR3 runs to 13 residues. The CDR3 DNA reads TGTGCCACCAGCCGGGACAAAGGCTACGAGCAGTACTTC. It translates to CATSRDKGYEQYF.